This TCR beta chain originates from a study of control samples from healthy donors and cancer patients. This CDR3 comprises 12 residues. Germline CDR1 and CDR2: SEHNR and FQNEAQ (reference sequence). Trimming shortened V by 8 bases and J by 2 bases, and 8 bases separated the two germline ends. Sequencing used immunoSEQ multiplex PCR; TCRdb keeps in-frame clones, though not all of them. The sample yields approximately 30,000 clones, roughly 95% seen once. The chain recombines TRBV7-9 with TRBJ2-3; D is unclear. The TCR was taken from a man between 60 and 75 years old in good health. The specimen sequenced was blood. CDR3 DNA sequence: TGTGCCAGCGGGCTTAACACAGATACGCAGTATTTT. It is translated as CASGLNTDTQYF.